Sequencing of this T cell receptor beta chain was carried out in a study of blood T cell repertoires in COVID-19 (dated by TCRdb to about 2020). As for the study more broadly: The collaborator samples originated in the United States, Italy and Spain and spanned the acute and convalescent phases of COVID-19. The prospective study material was composed of cDNA or gDNA derived from T cells, B-cell-depleted T cells, or PBMCs. Deeply sampled blood TCRbeta repertoires from subjects exposed to, actively infected with, or recovered from COVID-19 were included in the dataset. The repertoires were made available in a free public database intended to serve as a resource for research on the immune response to SARS-CoV-2. The samples were drawn from two sources: the first 160 participants of the ongoing ImmuneRACE study, and 1,254 subjects contributed by 6 global collaborators. A de-identified subject ID, COVID-19 status, age in years and sex were almost always included in the sample metadata. Where HLA class I and class II types were available, the types were taken from metadata supplied by the sample provider, not from assay-based typing.

V drops 4 bases and J drops 4 bases, leaving 15 bases in between. The germline V gene sets CDR1 to SGHRS and CDR2 to YFSETQ. The CDR3 spans 14 residues, from the cysteine through the phenylalanine. Only CDR3 DNA remains: 42 bases, in frame from the first base. In Seattle, one collaborating source enrolled patients while the infection was active and tracked those patients longitudinally over the course of disease. The collaborating institutions used their own protocols to collect whole blood in K2EDTA tubes. For TCRbeta analysis, collaborators shipped samples as frozen whole blood, isolated PBMCs, or DNA extracted from either of those sample types. Summary of the overall study and its limitations: How much clinical and demographic metadata was included differed by source and by participant, and the metadata was provided uncurated.

TCRbeta CDR3 regions were amplified from genomic DNA by means of the immunoSEQ Assay, a bias-controlled multiplex PCR. As for how the authors treated the data: Within the assay, amplification of reference gene primers was used to estimate how many nucleated cells each sample contained. Sequence reads were collapsed and filtered to measure the absolute abundance of every unique TCRbeta CDR3 rearrangement. For each sample, productive Simpson clonality was calculated as the square root of Simpson's diversity index over productive rearrangements. The table was pulled from immuneACCESS by TCRdb, which kept in-frame rearrangements only. Such tables lose some clones; where checked, under half of the loss comes from unresolved V genes, and the rest has no known cause. The D gene and trimming were derived from the DNA, and the V and J assignments and clone size from that table. This sample is represented by over 130,000 clones; 84% of them were singletons. The ten top clones hold 8.9% of the sample.

Concerning this clone: Its antigen has not been determined. Base qualities are not at hand, and no much larger clone is one base apart.

This receptor was identified in a man aged 25-45 years with COVID-19, enrolled during active disease. Source material: peripheral blood. This receptor chain uses TRBV5-1 and TRBJ2-7; the D gene is perhaps TRBD2, on 5 matching bases. The CDR3 here reads CASSARGPGYEQYF. At the DNA level, the sequence is TGCGCCAGCAGCGCGAGAGGGCCTGGTTACGAGCAGTACTTC. This CDR3, with the reference TRBV5-1 and TRBJ2-7 proteins standing in past its ends, gives the full variable domain KAGVTQTPRYLIKTRGQQVTLSCSPISGHRSVSWYQQTPGQGLQFLFEYFSETQRNKGNFPGRFSGRQFSNSRSEMNVSTLELGDSALYLCASSARGPGYEQYFGPGTRLTVT.